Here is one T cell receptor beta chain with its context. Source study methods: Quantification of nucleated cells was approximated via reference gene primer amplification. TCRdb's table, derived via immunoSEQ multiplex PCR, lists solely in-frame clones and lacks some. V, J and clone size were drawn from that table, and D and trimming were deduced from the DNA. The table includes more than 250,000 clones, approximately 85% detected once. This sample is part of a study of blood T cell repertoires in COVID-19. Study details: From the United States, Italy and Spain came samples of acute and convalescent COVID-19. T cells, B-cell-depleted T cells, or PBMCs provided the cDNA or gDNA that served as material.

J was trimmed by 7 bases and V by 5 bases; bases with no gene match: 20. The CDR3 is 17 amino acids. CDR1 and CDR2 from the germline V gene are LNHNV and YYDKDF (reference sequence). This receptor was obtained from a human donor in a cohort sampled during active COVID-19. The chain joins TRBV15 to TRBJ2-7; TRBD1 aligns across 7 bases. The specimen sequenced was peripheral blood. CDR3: CATSVRGKGGLFWEQYF. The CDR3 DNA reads TGTGCCACCAGCGTTCGAGGGAAAGGGGGCTTGTTTTGGGAGCAGTACTTC. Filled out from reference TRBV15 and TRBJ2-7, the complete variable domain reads DAMVIQNPRYQVTQFGKPVTLSCSQTLNHNVMYWYQQKSSQAPKLLFHYYDKDFNNEADTPDNFQSRRPNTSFCFLDIRSPGLGDTAMYLCATSVRGKGGLFWEQYFGPGTRLTVT.